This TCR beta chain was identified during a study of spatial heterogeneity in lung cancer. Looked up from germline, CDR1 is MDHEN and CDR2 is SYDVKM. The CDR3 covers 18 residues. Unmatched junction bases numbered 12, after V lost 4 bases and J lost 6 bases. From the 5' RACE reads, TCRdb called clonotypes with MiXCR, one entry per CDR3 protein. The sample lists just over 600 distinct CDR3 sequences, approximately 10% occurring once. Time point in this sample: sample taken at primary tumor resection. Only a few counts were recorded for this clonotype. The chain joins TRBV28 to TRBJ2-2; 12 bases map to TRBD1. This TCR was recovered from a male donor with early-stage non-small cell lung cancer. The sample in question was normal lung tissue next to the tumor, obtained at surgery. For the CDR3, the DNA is TGTGCCAGCAGTTCCCACGACCAGGGACAGGGGGCAGCCGGGGAGCTGTTTTTT. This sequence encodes CASSSHDQGQGAAGELFF.